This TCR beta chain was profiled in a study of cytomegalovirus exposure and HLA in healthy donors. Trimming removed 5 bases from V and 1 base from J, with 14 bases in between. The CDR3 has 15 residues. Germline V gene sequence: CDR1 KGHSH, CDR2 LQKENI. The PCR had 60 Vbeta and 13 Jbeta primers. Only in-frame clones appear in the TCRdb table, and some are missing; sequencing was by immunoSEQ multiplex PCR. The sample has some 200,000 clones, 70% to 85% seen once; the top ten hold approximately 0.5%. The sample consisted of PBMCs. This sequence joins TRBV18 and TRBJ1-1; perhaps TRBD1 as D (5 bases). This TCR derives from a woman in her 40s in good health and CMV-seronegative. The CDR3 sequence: CASSVVFTGNTEAFF. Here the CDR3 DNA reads TGTGCCAGCTCAGTTGTGTTTACAGGGAACACTGAAGCTTTCTTT.